The clone carrying this T cell receptor gamma chain was counted between two and nine times. Antigen: not known. The V gene end was trimmed by 3 bases and the J gene end by 10 bases; junction bases not matched to a gene: 12. CDR3 size: 13 residues. Germline-derived CDR1 and CDR2 are GITISATS and ISYDGTV (reference sequence). The template was reverse-transcribed extracted RNA. Pooled V-gene forward primers with one constant-region reverse primer generated the CDR3 amplicons by multiplex PCR. TCRdb reanalyzed the multiplex PCR reads using CATT. The profile covers around 11,000 gamma-chain clones, with 43% appearing a single time and 1.5% to 2% taken by the ten largest. This sample is drawn from a study of Vδ1+ human thymocytes. Study results and caveats: Highly polyclonal TRG and TRD repertoires with Gaussian CDR3 length distributions appeared in thymus.

The sequenced material came from Vdelta1+ gamma-delta thymocytes from the thymus. Stated subset: FACS-sorted CD3+ TCRalphabeta- TCRVdelta1+ TCRVdelta2- thymocytes. This receptor was identified in a boy under two years old who had congenital heart surgery. The rearrangement links TRGV9 to TRGJ1 or TRGJ2. CDR3 amino acids: CALWEKREVKKLF. The CDR3 nucleotides are TGTGCCTTGTGGGAGAAAAGGGAGGTCAAGAAACTCTTT.